The 26 T cell receptor beta chains given below trace back to one sample, sequenced in a study of blood T cells in healthy people across ages. Together with a sample-barcoded 5' primer, a J-beta primer mix was included in a second PCR lasting about 6 to 11 cycles. MiXCR was run by TCRdb on the 5' RACE reads, yielding one entry per CDR3 protein. The table has around 1,800,000 distinct CDR3 sequences, about two fifths seen once. The sequencing input was blood. The receptors originated from a human donor in good health.

The chain combines TRBV13 with TRBJ1-4; D is unresolved. The ends were cut back, 2 bases at V and 5 bases at J, with 12 bases in the middle. Germline V gene lookup returns CDR1 PRHDT and CDR2 FYEKMQ (reference sequence). There are 15 residues in the CDR3. CDR3 sequence reads: CASSLRRSENEKLFF. CDR3 nucleotides: TGTGCCAGCAGCTTAAGGCGGTCTGAAAATGAAAAACTGTTTTTT. The full variable domain, completed using reference TRBV13 and TRBJ1-4, is AAGVIQSPRHLIKEKRETATLKCYPIPRHDTVYWYQQGPGQDPQFLISFYEKMQSDKGSIPDRFSAQQFSDYHSELNMSSLELGDSALYFCASSLRRSENEKLFFGSGTQLSVL.

The chain carries TRBV12-3 or TRBV12-4 and TRBJ1-2; D uncertain. The V end was cut by 10 bases, the J end by 4 bases, with 7 bases between. This CDR3 comprises 10 residues. CDR3 amino acids: CAIRGYGYTF. The CDR3 bases are TGTGCCATCCGTGGCTATGGCTACACCTTC.

This clonotype was seen a few times. The chain uses TRBV6-5 and TRBJ1-1; TRBD1 matches at 8 bases. CDR3 length: 14 amino acids. The germline CDR1 and CDR2 sequences are MNHEY and SVGAGI. The junction had 4 bases not matched to a gene; V was cut back by 0 bases and J by 7 bases. CDR3 bases: TGTGCCAGCAGTTACTCGGCAGGGGGCTATGAAGCTTTCTTT. Translated: CASSYSAGGYEAFF.

There are a few counts of this clonotype. V is TRBV12-3 or TRBV12-4 and J is TRBJ1-1, with TRBD1 matching over 10 bases. Germline trimming cut 5 bases from V and 5 bases from J; bases unmatched to any gene: 11. This CDR3 spans 16 amino acids. The DNA for the CDR3 is TGTGCCAGCAGTATAAATAGACAGGGGGCGAAGACTGAAGCTTTCTTT. Protein product: CASSINRQGAKTEAFF.

Turning to this clonotype: A read error may produce the germline difference seen at one junction end. This sequence joins TRBV5-1 and TRBJ2-5; 8 bases fit TRBD1. The J call may be wrong; the DNA end is better matched by TRBJ2-7. Germline CDR1 reads SGHRS; CDR2 reads YFSETQ. This CDR3 is 16 amino acids long. The CDR3 loop is CASSNQRTGYSSEQYF. DNA of the CDR3: TGCGCCAGCAGCAACCAGAGGACAGGGTACTCCTCCGAGCAGTACTTC.

This clonotype was found many times. The junction departs from the called germline gene at one end, perhaps through a read error. The chain couples TRBV7-9 to TRBJ2-3; D is uncertain. CDR3 size: 13 residues. Germline V gene sequence: CDR1 SEHNR, CDR2 FQNEAQ (reference sequence). CDR3 residues: CASSLALTETQYF. The CDR3 nucleotides are TGTGCCAGCAGCTTAGCCCTTACAGAAACGCAGTATTTT.

Of note for this clonotype: At one of its ends the junction is not consistent with the germline gene, which may arise from a read error. The chain employs TRBV11-2 and TRBJ1-2, with D perhaps matching TRBD1 (6 bases). The CDR3 spans 15 residues. Germline V gene sequence: CDR1 SGHAT, CDR2 FQNNGV. This chain's CDR3 is CTSSLARGSYYGYTF. The CDR3 nucleotides read TGTACCAGCAGCTTAGCCAGGGGCAGTTACTATGGCTACACCTTC.

This clonotype was seen repeatedly, ten times or more. The chain carries TRBV7-6 and TRBJ2-3, with 11 bases aligning to TRBD2. CDR1 and CDR2 from the germline V gene are SGHVS and FNYEAQ. This CDR3 contains 14 residues. V trimming: 8 bases; J trimming: 2 bases; junction bases outside the gene matches: 3. Here the CDR3 DNA reads TGTGCCAGCCAACTAGCGGGGGCCACAGATACGCAGTATTTT. Translating it yields CASQLAGATDTQYF.

With respect to this clonotype: At one of its ends the junction is not consistent with the germline gene, which may arise from a read error. The chain links TRBV20-1 to TRBJ2-7; D ambiguous. The CDR3 length is 13 residues. CDR1 and CDR2 from the germline V gene are DFQATT and SNEGSKA (reference sequence). The DNA of the CDR3 is TGCAGTGCCCCCCCGCAAGGCTCCTACGAGCAGTACTTT. It encodes CSAPPQGSYEQYF.

The chain combines TRBV27 with TRBJ1-5; a possible D gene is TRBD1 (5 bases). The V end lost 1 base, the J end lost 3 bases, and 13 bases lay between the germline ends. The germline V gene encodes CDR1 MNHEY and CDR2 SMNVEV (reference sequence). CDR3 size: 16 residues. The CDR3 coding sequence is TGTGCCAGCAGTTTATGGGGTGGGGGTGACAATCAGCCCCAGCATTTT. Its protein product is CASSLWGGGDNQPQHF.

The V call is TRBV4-1, the J call TRBJ1-1, with a possible D match to TRBD1 (5 bases). The CDR3 has 15 residues. Trimming removed 3 bases at V and 2 bases at J, with 13 bases between. Looked up from germline, CDR1 is MGHRA and CDR2 is YSYEKL. Written as DNA, the CDR3 is TGCGCCAGCAGCCAGCCCACAGGCTCCAACACTGAAGCTTTCTTT. Translation gives CASSQPTGSNTEAFF.

The chain is built from TRBV5-1 and TRBJ2-1; 11 bases map to TRBD1. The CDR3 totals 15 residues. The V segment lost 3 bases and the J segment 3 bases; nucleotides outside the gene matches: 2. The germline gives CDR1 SGHRS, CDR2 YFSETQ. The CDR3 is CASSWTGGGYNEQFF. CDR3 nucleotides: TGCGCCAGCAGCTGGACAGGGGGCGGCTACAATGAGCAGTTCTTC.

This clonotype was counted a few times. V usage is TRBV7-9 and J usage is TRBJ1-1; D perhaps matches TRBD1 (6 bases). CDR3 size: 13 residues. CDR1 and CDR2 (germline): SEHNR, FQNEAQ (reference sequence). Between the trimmed V and J ends, which lost 6 bases and 6 bases, there was a span of 14 bases. The CDR3 coding sequence is TGTGCCAGCAGTCCTGGACAGCTCGCTGAAGCTTTCTTT. This gives the protein CASSPGQLAEAFF.

This clonotype was recorded at least ten times. The rearrangement uses TRBV20-1 and TRBJ1-5; the D is unclear. Germline assignment: CDR1 DFQATT and CDR2 SNEGSKA (reference sequence). V was shortened by 0 bases and J by 4 bases, with 7 bases between the two germline ends. This CDR3 is 13 amino acids long. CDR3: CSARDDPNQPQHF. Here the CDR3 DNA reads TGCAGTGCTAGAGATGACCCGAATCAGCCCCAGCATTTT.

This chain uses TRBV7-2 with TRBJ2-3; D is possibly TRBD2 (5 bases). V gave up 1 base and J gave up 2 bases, with 13 bases separating them. Germline V CDR1 and CDR2: SGHTA, FQGNSA. The CDR3 sequence is 16 residues long. Written as DNA, the CDR3 is TGTGCCAGCAGCTTAGGGGCGCCTAGCCTCACAGATACGCAGTATTTT. Translating it yields CASSLGAPSLTDTQYF.

J is TRBJ1-2 and V is TRBV4-3; 7 nucleotides line up with TRBD1. Trimming at V came to 2 bases and at J to 4 bases, leaving 7 bases not matched to a gene. CDR1 and CDR2 from the germline V gene are LGHNA and YSLEER. CDR3 length: 15 residues. CDR3 DNA: TGCGCCAGCAGCCAATTGGGACAGAGCCTCTATGGCTACACCTTC. Residues: CASSQLGQSLYGYTF.

In its sample, this clonotype was seen a few times. The genes are TRBV9 and TRBJ2-1; no clear D. Trimming pared 6 bases from V and 8 bases from J, leaving 27 bases between. Germline CDR1 and CDR2: SGDLS and YYNGEE. The CDR3 runs 17 residues. CDR3 amino acids: CASNYFPSSAALDEQFF. The DNA for the CDR3 is TGTGCCAGCAACTACTTCCCGTCCTCTGCTGCCCTGGATGAGCAGTTCTTC.

The chain couples TRBV6-1 to TRBJ2-7, with a weak D call TRBD2 (7 bases). There are 18 residues in the CDR3. Trimming took 5 bases from V and 2 from J, leaving 25 bases between them. Germline V gene sequence: CDR1 MNHNS, CDR2 SASEGT. The CDR3: CASSTSGGGPTDPYEQYF. In nucleotides, the CDR3 is TGTGCCAGCAGTACCAGCGGCGGGGGCCCAACGGATCCCTACGAGCAGTACTTC.

This clonotype was seen a handful of times. The V gene is TRBV20-1, the J gene TRBJ1-6, with D hard to call. Trimming shortened V by 2 bases and J by 3 bases, and 17 bases separated the two germline ends. Germline V lookup: CDR1 DFQATT, CDR2 SNEGSKA (reference sequence). The CDR3 sequence is 17 residues long. CDR3 DNA: TGCAGTGCTAGACTAGGCCCGACGGGCTTCTATAATTCACCCCTCCACTTT. Its translation is CSARLGPTGFYNSPLHF.

This clonotype was found a few times. The chain uses TRBV7-3 and TRBJ1-2; D perhaps matches TRBD1 (6 bases). The CDR3 totals 15 residues. The V gene lost 5 bases and the J gene lost 4 bases, with 17 bases spanning the gap. CDR1 SGHTA and CDR2 FQGTGA come from the germline V gene. The CDR3 coding sequence is TGTGCCAGCAGCCCTCGATCAGGACAGCTCTATGGCTACACCTTC. This sequence encodes CASSPRSGQLYGYTF. Together with reference TRBV7-3 and TRBJ1-2, the CDR3 gives the full variable domain: GAGVSQTPSNKVTEKGKYVELRCDPISGHTALYWYRQSLGQGPEFLIYFQGTGAADDSGLPNDRFFAVRPEGSVSTLKIQRTERGDSAVYLCASSPRSGQLYGYTFGSGTRLTVV.

A few counts support this clonotype. The chain recombines TRBV27 with TRBJ1-2; 7 nucleotides line up with TRBD1. From germline, CDR1 is MNHEY and CDR2 SMNVEV (reference sequence). This CDR3 has 15 residues. The trim removed 2 bases at V and 3 bases at J, leaving 6 bases unmatched. CDR3 amino acids: CASSLKTGIDYGYTF. The CDR3 coding sequence is TGTGCCAGCAGTTTAAAGACAGGGATTGACTATGGCTACACCTTC.

This clonotype was observed at least ten times. The gene calls are TRBV7-2 and TRBJ2-4, with no clear D. Germline assignment: CDR1 SGHTA and CDR2 FQGNSA. Trimming pared 5 bases from V and 0 bases from J, leaving 11 bases between. The CDR3 covers 15 residues. The CDR3 nucleotides read TGTGCCAGCAGCCCCCCGGGCGGAGCCAAAAACATTCAGTACTTC. Residues: CASSPPGGAKNIQYF.

The chain recombines TRBV7-8 with TRBJ1-2; D not certain. CDR1 and CDR2 from the germline V gene are SGHVS and FQNEAQ. Trimming stripped 0 bases from V and 6 bases from J, with 14 bases between. CDR3 length: 15 residues. CDR3 region: CASSLAFQDRDGYTF. DNA for the CDR3: TGTGCCAGCAGCTTAGCGTTCCAGGATCGGGATGGCTACACCTTC.

The V call is TRBV3-1, the J call TRBJ2-5, with 7 bases fitting TRBD1. CDR1 and CDR2 from the germline V gene are LGHDT and YNNKEL (reference sequence). The V segment lost 2 bases and the J segment 7 bases; nucleotides outside the gene matches: 4. The CDR3 totals 13 residues. In DNA, the CDR3 is TGTGCCAGCAGCCAAACAGGGGAAGTGACCCAGTACTTC. It is translated as CASSQTGEVTQYF.

V is TRBV6-2 or TRBV6-3 and J is TRBJ2-3; D is unclear. Per germline, CDR1 MNHEY and CDR2 SVGEGT. The length of the CDR3 is 10 residues. Deletions cut 9 bases from V and 5 bases from J, with 6 bases between. CDR3 loop: CASLGDTQYF. The CDR3 bases are TGTGCCAGTTTAGGAGATACGCAGTATTTT.

This clonotype was detected ten times or more. The CDR3 reads CASSLALTGQETQYF. Here the CDR3 DNA reads TGTGCCAGCAGCTTAGCGCTTACGGGGCAAGAGACCCAGTACTTC. The chain is built from TRBV7-2 and TRBJ2-5; D is perhaps TRBD2 (5 bases). Per germline, CDR1 SGHTA and CDR2 FQGNSA. This CDR3 has 15 residues. V dropped 0 bases and J dropped 2 bases, with 10 bases sitting between them.